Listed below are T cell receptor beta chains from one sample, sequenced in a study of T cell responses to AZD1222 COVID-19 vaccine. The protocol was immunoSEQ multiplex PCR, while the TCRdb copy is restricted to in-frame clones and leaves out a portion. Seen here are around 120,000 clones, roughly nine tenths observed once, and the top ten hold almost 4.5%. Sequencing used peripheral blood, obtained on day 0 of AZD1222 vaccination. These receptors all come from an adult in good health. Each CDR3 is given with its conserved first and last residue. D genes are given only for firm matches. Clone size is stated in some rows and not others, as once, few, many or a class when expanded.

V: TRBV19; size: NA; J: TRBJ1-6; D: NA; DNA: TGTGCCACCTGGGACACCTATGAGGATTCACCCCTCCACTTT; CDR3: CATWDTYEDSPLHF
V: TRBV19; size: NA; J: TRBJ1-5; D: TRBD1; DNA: TGTGCCAGTAGTAGCGGACAGGGTTATCAGCCCCAGCATTTT; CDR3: CASSSGQGYQPQHF
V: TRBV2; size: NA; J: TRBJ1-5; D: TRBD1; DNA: TGTGCCAGCAGTGGGGGACAGGTTAATTCCTTCAATCAGCCCCAGCATTTT; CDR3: CASSGGQVNSFNQPQHF
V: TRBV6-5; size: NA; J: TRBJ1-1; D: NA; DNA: TGTGCCAGCAGGATGGGACAAACGAACACTGAAGCTTTCTTT; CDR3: CASRMGQTNTEAFF
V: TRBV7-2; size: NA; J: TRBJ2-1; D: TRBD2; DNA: TGTGCCAGCAGCTTAGCGCTCCAGCGGGACTACAATGAGCAGTTCTTC; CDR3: CASSLALQRDYNEQFF
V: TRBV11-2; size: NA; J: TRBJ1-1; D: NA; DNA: TGTGCCAGCAGCTTAGAACAGGGTCTGACTGAAGCTTTCTTT; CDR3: CASSLEQGLTEAFF
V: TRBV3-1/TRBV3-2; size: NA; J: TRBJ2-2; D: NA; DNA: TGTGCCAGCAGCCAAGCATGGGCGGCTACCGGGGAGCTGTTTTTT; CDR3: CASSQAWAATGELFF
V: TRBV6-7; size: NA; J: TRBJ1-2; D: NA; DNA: TGTGCCAGCAGTTCGGACAACCGGAGGCTGGGTGGCTACACCTTC; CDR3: CASSSDNRRLGGYTF
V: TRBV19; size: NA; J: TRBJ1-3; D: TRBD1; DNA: TGTGCCAGCCAGCGACAGGGAGGAGCTGGAAACACCATATATTTT; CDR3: CASQRQGGAGNTIYF
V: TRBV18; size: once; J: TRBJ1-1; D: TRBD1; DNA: TGTGCCAGCTCACCCAGAGACAGGGTGGGAACTGAAGCTTTCTTT; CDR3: CASSPRDRVGTEAFF
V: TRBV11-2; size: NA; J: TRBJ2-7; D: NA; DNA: TGTGCCAGCAGTCGGGACGGAGGTGCGTTTTACGAGCAGTACTTC; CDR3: CASSRDGGAFYEQYF
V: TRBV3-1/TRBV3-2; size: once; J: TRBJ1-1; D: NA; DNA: TGTGCCAGCAGCCAAGTGGGGGCTGGTATCACTGAAGCTTTCTTT; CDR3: CASSQVGAGITEAFF
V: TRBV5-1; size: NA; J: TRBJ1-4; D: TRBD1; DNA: TGCGCCAGCAGCTTGCCACAGGGGACCCTGAATGAAAAACTGTTTTTT; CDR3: CASSLPQGTLNEKLFF
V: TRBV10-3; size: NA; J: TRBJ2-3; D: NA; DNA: TGTGCCATCAGTGACCGGGGTGGCTTGAGAACAGATACGCAGTATTTT; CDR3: CAISDRGGLRTDTQYF
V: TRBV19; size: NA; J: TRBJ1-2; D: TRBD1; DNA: TGTGCCAGTAGTGACCCGGGACAGACTGGCTACACCTTC; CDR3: CASSDPGQTGYTF
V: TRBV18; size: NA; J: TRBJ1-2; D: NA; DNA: TGTGCCAGCTCACCACTTTCCGATGCGGTTGGGGACTATGGCTACACCTTC; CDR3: CASSPLSDAVGDYGYTF
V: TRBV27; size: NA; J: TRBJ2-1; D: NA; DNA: TGTGCCAGCAAGGGGCGTTACGAGCAGTTCTTC; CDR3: CASKGRYEQFF
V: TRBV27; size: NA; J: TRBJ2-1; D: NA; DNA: TGTGCCAGCAGTTGGGGCCAGACCTCCTACAATGAGCAGTTCTTC; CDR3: CASSWGQTSYNEQFF
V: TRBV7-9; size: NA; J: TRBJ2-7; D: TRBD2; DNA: TGTGCCAGCAGCCCCCCCGGGGTTAGCGGGAGCGAGCAGTACTTC; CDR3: CASSPPGVSGSEQYF
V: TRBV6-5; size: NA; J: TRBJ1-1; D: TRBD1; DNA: TGTGCCAGCAGTTGGGGACAGGGAGGGGGAGGCACTGAAGCTTTCTTT; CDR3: CASSWGQGGGGTEAFF
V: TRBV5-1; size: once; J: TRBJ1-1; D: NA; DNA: TGCGCCAGCAGCTTGGTAGGTTCCGCTGAAGCTTTCTTT; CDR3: CASSLVGSAEAFF
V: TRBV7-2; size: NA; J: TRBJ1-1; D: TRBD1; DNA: TGTGCCAGCAGCTTAATGAGTGCAGGGGGTAACGCTGAAGCTTTCTTT; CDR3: CASSLMSAGGNAEAFF
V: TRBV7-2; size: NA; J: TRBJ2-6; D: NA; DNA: TGTGCCAGCAGCCTAAGCCCAACAGCCCCCGGGGCCAACGTCCTGACTTTC; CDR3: CASSLSPTAPGANVLTF
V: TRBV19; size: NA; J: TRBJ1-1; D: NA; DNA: TGTGCCAGTAGTCAGGACGTGAACACTGAAGCTTTCTTT; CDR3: CASSQDVNTEAFF
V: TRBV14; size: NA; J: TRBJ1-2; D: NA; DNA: TGTGCCATCCAGCCAGCAGGGTGGACGGGCGGCTACACCTTC; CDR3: CAIQPAGWTGGYTF
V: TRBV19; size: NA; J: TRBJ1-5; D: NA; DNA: TGTGCCAGTAGTATTGTTTCTCAGCCCCAGCATTTT; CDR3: CASSIVSQPQHF
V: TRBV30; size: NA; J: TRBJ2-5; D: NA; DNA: TGTGCCTGGAGTGTCGGGGAGACCCAGTACTTC; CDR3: CAWSVGETQYF
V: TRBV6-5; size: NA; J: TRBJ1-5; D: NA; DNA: TGTGCCAGCAGCACTACAGGGTATCTTCAGCCCCAGCATTTT; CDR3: CASSTTGYLQPQHF
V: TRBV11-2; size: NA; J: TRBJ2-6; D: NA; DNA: TGTGCCAGCAGCCAAACAGGCTCTGGGGCCAACGTCCTGACTTTC; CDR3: CASSQTGSGANVLTF
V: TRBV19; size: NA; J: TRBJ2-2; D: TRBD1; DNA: TGTGCCAGTAGTTTGGGACAGGGGTCAACCGGGGAGCTGTTTTTT; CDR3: CASSLGQGSTGELFF
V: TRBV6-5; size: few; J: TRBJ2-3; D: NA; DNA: TGTGCCAGCAGTTACTCGCGACAGGGAGGGGATACGCAGTATTTT; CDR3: CASSYSRQGGDTQYF
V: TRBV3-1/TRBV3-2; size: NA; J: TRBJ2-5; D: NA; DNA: TGTGCCAGCAGCCCGGACTCAAACAGGGAGACCCAGTACTTC; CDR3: CASSPDSNRETQYF
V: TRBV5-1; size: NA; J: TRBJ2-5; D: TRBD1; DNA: TGCGCCAGCAGTTGGACAGGGGTCCAAGAGACCCAGTACTTC; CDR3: CASSWTGVQETQYF
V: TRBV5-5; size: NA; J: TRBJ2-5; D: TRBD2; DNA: TGTGCCAGCAGCTTTCAACCTAGCGGGGGGTCCACCGGCCGGGAGACCCAGTACTTC; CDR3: CASSFQPSGGSTGRETQYF
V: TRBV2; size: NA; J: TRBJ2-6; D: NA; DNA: TGTGCCAGCAGTGGGACCACCAGTAATGTCCTGACTTTC; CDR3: CASSGTTSNVLTF
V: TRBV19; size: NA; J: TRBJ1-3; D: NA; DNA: TGTGCCAGTGCAATCACGGGAGTTCGAAACACCATATATTTT; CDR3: CASAITGVRNTIYF
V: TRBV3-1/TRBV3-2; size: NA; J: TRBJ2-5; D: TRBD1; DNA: TGTGCCAGCAGCCAAGGACAGGGGGTGGGTGTGACCCAGTACTTC; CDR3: CASSQGQGVGVTQYF
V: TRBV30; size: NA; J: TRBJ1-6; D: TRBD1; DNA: TGTGCCTGGAGCCTAGGGCGGGACAGGGGTATGAATTCACCCCTCCACTTT; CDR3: CAWSLGRDRGMNSPLHF
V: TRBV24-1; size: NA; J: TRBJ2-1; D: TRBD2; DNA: TGTGCCACCGGGACTAGCGGGAATGAGCAGTTCTTC; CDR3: CATGTSGNEQFF
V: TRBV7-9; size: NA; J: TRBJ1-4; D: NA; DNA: TGTGCCAGCAGCCCCGTGGGGGAAAAACTGTTTTTT; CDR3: CASSPVGEKLFF
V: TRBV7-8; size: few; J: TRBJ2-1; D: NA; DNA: TGTGCCAGCAGCCGAGAGGCCCGAGCGATCGATGAGCAGTTCTTC; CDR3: CASSREARAIDEQFF
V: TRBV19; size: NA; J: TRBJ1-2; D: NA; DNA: TGTGCCAGCCTAACAAGATCTGGGTATGGCTACACCTTC; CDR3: CASLTRSGYGYTF
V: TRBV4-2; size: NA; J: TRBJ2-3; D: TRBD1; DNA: TGTGCCAGCAGCCCCAGGGACAGTTACACAGATACGCAGTATTTT; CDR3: CASSPRDSYTDTQYF
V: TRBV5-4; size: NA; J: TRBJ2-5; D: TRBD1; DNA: TGTGCCAGCAGCCGACAGGGGGCTTTAGAGACCCAGTACTTC; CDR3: CASSRQGALETQYF
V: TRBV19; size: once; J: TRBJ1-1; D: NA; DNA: TGTGCCAGTAGTATAGAGAGGGACACTGAAGCTTTCTTT; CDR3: CASSIERDTEAFF
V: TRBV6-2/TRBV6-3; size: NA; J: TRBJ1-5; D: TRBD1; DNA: TGTGCCAGCAGTTACCTGATGGGACAGAGTTACAATCAGCCCCAGCATTTT; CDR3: CASSYLMGQSYNQPQHF
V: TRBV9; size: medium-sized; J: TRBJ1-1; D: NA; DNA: TGTGCCAGCAGCGTCGAGTATCGCACTGAAGCTTTCTTT; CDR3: CASSVEYRTEAFF
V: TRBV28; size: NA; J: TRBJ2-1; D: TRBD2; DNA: TGTGCCAGCAGTACTAGCGGGTCGTACAATGAGCAGTTCTTC; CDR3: CASSTSGSYNEQFF
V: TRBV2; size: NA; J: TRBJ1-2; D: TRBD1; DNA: TGTGCCAGCAGTGAAATACCCTCGACAGGGGGGCTCTATGGCTACACCTTC; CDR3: CASSEIPSTGGLYGYTF
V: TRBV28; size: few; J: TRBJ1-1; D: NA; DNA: TGTGCCAGCAGGAAGACAGAGAACACTGAAGCTTTCTTT; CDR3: CASRKTENTEAFF
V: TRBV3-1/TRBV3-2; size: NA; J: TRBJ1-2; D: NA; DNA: TGTGCCAGCAGCCAGCACGGGACATTCTATGGCTACACCTTC; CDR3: CASSQHGTFYGYTF
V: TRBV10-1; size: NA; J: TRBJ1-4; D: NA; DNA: TGCGCCAGCAAAATTGGGACCGCCAAAAAACTGTTTTTT; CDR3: CASKIGTAKKLFF
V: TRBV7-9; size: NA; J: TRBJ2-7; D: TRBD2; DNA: TGTGCCAGCAGCCCAGGTCGACTAGCGGGAGGGCCCTACGAGCAGTACTTC; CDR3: CASSPGRLAGGPYEQYF
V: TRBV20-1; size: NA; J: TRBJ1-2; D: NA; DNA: TGCAGTGCTGTAATTACAGGGCGCCGCACCTTC; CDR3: CSAVITGRRTF
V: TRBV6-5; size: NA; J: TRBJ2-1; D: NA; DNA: TGTGCCAGCAGTTCCGGGAATGAGCAGTTCTTC; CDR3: CASSSGNEQFF